This entry is about one T cell receptor (beta chain). The junction shows a germline mismatch at one end, possibly a read error. This specimen belongs to a study of blood T cell repertoires in COVID-19. Background on the study: Spain, Italy and the United States supplied samples that represented acute and convalescent COVID-19.

Individuals drawn from under 30 US areas were about 18 to 90 years old. In assigning cohorts, the study relied on participant-reported clinical history. Before being deemed recovered, Cohort 3 donors had two negative PCRs, clearance, or symptom resolution. Sequencing used immunoSEQ multiplex PCR; TCRdb keeps in-frame clones, though not all of them. The sample consists of roughly 290,000 clones, roughly 89% of them appearing once. CDR3 length: 13 residues. Germline CDR1 reads KGHDR; CDR2 reads SFDVKD. This receptor was taken from a woman aged 40 to 55 who had recovered from COVID-19. The sample taken for sequencing was PBMCs or T cells enriched from blood (not recorded which). The chain carries TRBV24-1 and TRBJ1-1; TRBD1 matches 7 bases. The CDR3: CATSDDGTVRTPF. The CDR3 region has the DNA TGTGCCACCAGTGATGACGGGACAGTCCGGACCCCCTTT.